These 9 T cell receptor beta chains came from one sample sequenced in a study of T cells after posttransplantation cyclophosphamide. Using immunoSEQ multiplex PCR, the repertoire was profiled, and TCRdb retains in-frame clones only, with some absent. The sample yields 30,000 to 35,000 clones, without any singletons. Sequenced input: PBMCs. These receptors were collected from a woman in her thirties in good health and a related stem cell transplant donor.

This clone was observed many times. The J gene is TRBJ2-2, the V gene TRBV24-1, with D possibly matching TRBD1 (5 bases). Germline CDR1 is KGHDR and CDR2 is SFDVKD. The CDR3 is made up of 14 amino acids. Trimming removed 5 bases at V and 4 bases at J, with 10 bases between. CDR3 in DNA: TGTGCCACCAGTGCGTCCAGGGCCACCGGGGAGCTGTTTTTT. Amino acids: CATSASRATGELFF.

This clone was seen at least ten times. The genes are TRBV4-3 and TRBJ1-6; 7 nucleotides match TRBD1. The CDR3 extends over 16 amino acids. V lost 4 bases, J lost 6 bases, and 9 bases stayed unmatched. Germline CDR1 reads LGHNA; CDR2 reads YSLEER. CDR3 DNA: TGCGCCAGCAGCCGGACAGGCGGGACAGCTAATTCACCCCTCCACTTT. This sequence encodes CASSRTGGTANSPLHF.

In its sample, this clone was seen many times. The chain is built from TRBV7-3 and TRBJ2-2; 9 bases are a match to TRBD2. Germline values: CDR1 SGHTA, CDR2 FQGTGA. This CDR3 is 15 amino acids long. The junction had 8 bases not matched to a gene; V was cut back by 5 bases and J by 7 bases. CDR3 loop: CASSGSGTSNGELFF. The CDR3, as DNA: TGTGCCAGCAGCGGTTCCGGGACTAGCAACGGGGAGCTGTTTTTT. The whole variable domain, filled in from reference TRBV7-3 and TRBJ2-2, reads GAGVSQTPSNKVTEKGKYVELRCDPISGHTALYWYRQSLGQGPEFLIYFQGTGAADDSGLPNDRFFAVRPEGSVSTLKIQRTERGDSAVYLCASSGSGTSNGELFFGEGSRLTVL.

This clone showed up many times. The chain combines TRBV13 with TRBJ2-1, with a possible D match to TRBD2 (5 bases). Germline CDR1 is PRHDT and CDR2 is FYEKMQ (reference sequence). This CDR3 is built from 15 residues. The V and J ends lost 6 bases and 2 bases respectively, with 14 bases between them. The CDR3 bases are TGTGCCAGCAGAGGGCTCGAGGAGGCCTACAATGAGCAGTTCTTC. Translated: CASRGLEEAYNEQFF.

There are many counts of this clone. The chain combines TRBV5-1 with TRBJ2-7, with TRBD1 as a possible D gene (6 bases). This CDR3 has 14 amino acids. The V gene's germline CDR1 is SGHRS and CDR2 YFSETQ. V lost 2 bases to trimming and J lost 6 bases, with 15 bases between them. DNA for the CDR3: TGCGCCAGCAGCTTACCTACAGGGTACGGCGAGCAGTACTTC. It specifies CASSLPTGYGEQYF. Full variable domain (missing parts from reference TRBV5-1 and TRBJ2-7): KAGVTQTPRYLIKTRGQQVTLSCSPISGHRSVSWYQQTPGQGLQFLFEYFSETQRNKGNFPGRFSGRQFSNSRSEMNVSTLELGDSALYLCASSLPTGYGEQYFGPGTRLTVT.

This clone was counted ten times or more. As DNA, the CDR3 is TGCAGCGTTTCGACAGGGGGCGAGGATGAGCAGTTCTTC. It yields the protein CSVSTGGEDEQFF. This rearrangement joins TRBV29-1 to TRBJ2-1; the match to TRBD1 covers 10 bases. Per germline, CDR1 SQVTM and CDR2 ANQGSEA. J gave up 8 bases and V 5 bases, and 6 bases lay outside the gene matches. The CDR3 is 13 amino acids.

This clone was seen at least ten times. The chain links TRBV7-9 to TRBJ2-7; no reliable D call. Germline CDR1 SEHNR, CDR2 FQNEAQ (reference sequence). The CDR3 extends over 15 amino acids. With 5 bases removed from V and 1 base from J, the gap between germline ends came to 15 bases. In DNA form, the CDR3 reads TGTGCCAGCAGCCCCCAAGTCGCACTTTCCTACGAGCAGTACTTC. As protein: CASSPQVALSYEQYF.

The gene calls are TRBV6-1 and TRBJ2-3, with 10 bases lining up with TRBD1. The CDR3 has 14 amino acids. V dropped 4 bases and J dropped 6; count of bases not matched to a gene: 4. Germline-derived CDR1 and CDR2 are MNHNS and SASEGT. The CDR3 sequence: CASSAGTGADTQYF. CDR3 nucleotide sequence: TGTGCCAGCAGTGCCGGGACAGGGGCCGATACGCAGTATTTT.

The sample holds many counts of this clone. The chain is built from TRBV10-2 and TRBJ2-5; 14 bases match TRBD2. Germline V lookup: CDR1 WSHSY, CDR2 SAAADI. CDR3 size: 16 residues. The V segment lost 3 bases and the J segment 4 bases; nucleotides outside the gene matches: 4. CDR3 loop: CASSDSGLAGVETQYF. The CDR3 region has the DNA TGCGCCAGCAGTGATTCGGGACTAGCGGGGGTAGAGACCCAGTACTTC.